Ten or more counts support the clone carrying this T cell receptor (beta chain). The antigen remains undetermined. This sample was taken from a study of T cells in Graves' hyperthyroidism and ophthalmopathy. Study outcomes and limitations: Appearing also in blood were most of the thyroid clonotypes expanded above 0.001.

TCR beta CDR3 regions were amplified from RNA. Carried out on the TCR CDR3, a first-round RT-PCR used the HTBI primer set. One entry per CDR3 protein results from TCRdb running MiXCR on the multiplex PCR reads. The repertoire has about 610,000 distinct CDR3 sequences, around 15% of them found once; the top ten carry over 3.5%. Diagnoses rested on clinical symptoms, serum thyroxine and TRAb, thyroid ultrasound and orbital computed tomography. Trimming took 4 bases from V and 3 from J; bases not matched to a gene: 12. CDR1 and CDR2 (germline): MGHRA, YSYEKL. This CDR3 is 17 amino acids long. V usage is TRBV4-1 and J usage is TRBJ2-7; 10 bases align to TRBD2. The sequence derives from a woman between 40 and 50 years old with Graves' ophthalmopathy. Sequencing was carried out using blood. CDR3 nucleotides: TGCGCCAGCAGCCCGCGGGCTAGCGGGAGCTTTGGCTACGAGCAGTACTTC. Translation: CASSPRASGSFGYEQYF.